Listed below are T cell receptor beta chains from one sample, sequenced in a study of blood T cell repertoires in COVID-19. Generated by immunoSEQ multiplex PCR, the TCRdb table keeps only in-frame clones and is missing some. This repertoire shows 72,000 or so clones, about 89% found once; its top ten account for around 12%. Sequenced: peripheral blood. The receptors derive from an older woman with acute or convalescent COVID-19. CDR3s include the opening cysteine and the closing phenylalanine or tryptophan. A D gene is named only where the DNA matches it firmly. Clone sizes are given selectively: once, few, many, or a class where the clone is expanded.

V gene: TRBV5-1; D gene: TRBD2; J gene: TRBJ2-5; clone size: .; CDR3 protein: CASSLSGGTETQYF; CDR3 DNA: TGCGCCAGCAGCCTTAGCGGGGGGACGGAGACCCAGTACTTC
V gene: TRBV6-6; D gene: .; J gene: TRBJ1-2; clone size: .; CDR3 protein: CASTYRGGQNGYTF; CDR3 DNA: TGTGCCAGCACCTACAGAGGGGGTCAAAATGGCTACACCTTC
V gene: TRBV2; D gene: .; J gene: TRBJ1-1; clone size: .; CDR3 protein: CATSEDPGTEAFF; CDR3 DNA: TGTGCCACCTCGGAGGACCCGGGGACTGAAGCTTTCTTT
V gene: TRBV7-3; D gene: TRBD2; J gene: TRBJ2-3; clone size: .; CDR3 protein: CASSLPASGGPTDTQYF; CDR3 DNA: TGTGCCAGCAGCTTACCCGCTAGCGGGGGGCCGACAGATACGCAGTATTTT
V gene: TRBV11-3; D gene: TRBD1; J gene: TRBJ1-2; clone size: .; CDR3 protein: CASSPGTGAYGYTF; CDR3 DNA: TGTGCCAGCAGCCCGGGGACAGGAGCCTATGGCTACACCTTC
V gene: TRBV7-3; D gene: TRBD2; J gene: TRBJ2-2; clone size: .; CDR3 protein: CASSFSPGLANTGELFF; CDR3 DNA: TGTGCCAGCAGCTTCAGTCCGGGACTAGCGAACACCGGGGAGCTGTTTTTT
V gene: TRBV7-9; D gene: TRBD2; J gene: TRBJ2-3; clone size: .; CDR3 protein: CASSSVQAGRDTDTQYF; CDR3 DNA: TGTGCCAGCAGCTCGGTCCAGGCGGGGAGGGACACAGATACGCAGTATTTT
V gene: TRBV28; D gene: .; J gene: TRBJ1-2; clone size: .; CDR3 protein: CASSSLATAGGYTF; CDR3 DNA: TGTGCCAGCAGTTCCCTTGCGACGGCGGGTGGCTACACCTTC
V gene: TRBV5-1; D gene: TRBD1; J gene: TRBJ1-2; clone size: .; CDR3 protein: CASSLDPGQGYGYTF; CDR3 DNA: TGCGCCAGCAGCTTAGACCCGGGACAGGGCTATGGCTACACCTTC
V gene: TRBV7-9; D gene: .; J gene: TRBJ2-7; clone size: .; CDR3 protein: CASSRGQGYSYEQYF; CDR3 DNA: TGTGCCAGCAGCCGCGGGCAGGGGTACTCCTACGAGCAGTACTTC
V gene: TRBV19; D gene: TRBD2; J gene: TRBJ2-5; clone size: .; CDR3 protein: CASSTTSGGAWETQYF; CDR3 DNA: TGTGCCAGTAGTACTACTAGCGGGGGGGCGTGGGAGACCCAGTACTTC
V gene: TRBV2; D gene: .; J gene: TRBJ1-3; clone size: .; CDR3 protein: CASSEVRARNTIYF; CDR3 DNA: TGTGCCAGCAGTGAGGTCAGGGCCAGAAACACCATATATTTT
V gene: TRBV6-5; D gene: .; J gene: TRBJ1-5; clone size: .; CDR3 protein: CASSRISGVGQPQHF; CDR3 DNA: TGTGCCAGCAGTCGCATATCAGGGGTGGGCCAGCCCCAGCATTTT
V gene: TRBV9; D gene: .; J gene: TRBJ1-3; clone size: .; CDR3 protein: CASSVQSRSGNTIYF; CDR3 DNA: TGTGCCAGCAGCGTCCAGTCCCGCTCTGGAAACACCATATATTTT
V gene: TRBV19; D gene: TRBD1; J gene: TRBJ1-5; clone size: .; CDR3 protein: CASSIGTGEQPQHF; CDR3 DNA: TGTGCCAGTAGTATCGGGACAGGGGAGCAGCCCCAGCATTTT
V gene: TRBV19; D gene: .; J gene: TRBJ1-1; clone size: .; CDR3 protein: CASSQHHVNTEAFF; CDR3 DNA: TGTGCCAGTAGTCAACATCACGTGAACACTGAAGCTTTCTTT
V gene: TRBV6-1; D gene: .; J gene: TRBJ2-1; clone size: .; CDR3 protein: CASSEGVGFSYNEQFF; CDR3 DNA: TGTGCCAGCAGTGAAGGGGTCGGGTTCTCCTACAATGAGCAGTTCTTC
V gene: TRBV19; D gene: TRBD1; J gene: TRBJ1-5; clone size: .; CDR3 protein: CASSRGQGVGQPQHF; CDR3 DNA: TGTGCCAGTAGTAGGGGACAGGGGGTGGGTCAGCCCCAGCATTTT
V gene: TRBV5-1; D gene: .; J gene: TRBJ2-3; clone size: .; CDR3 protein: CASSRGTDTDTQYF; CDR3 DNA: TGCGCCAGCAGCCGGGGGACGGACACAGATACGCAGTATTTT
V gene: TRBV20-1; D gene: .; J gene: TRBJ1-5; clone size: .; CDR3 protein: CSASGQGPGQPQHF; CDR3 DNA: TGCAGTGCTAGTGGGCAGGGGCCGGGACAGCCCCAGCATTTT
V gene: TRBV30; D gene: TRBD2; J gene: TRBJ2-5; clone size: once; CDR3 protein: CAWSERAGSETQYF; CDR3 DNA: TGTGCCTGGAGTGAGCGAGCGGGGTCGGAGACCCAGTACTTC
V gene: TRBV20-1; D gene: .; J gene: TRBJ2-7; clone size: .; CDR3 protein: CSAFRSYEQYF; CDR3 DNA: TGCAGTGCCTTTCGGTCTTACGAGCAGTACTTC
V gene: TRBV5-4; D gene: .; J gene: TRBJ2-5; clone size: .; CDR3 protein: CASSLEAGARGETQYF; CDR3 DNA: TGTGCCAGCAGCTTGGAGGCGGGGGCCCGGGGAGAGACCCAGTACTTC
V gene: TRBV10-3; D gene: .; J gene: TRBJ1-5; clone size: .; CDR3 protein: CAISVGEGNQPQHF; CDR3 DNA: TGTGCCATCAGTGTGGGGGAGGGCAATCAGCCCCAGCATTTT
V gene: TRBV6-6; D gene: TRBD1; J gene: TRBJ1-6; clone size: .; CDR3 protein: CASSPQGFGSPLHF; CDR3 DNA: TGTGCCAGCAGTCCACAGGGGTTTGGCTCACCCCTCCACTTT
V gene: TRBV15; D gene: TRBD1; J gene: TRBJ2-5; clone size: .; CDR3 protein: CATSGRQGGLETQYF; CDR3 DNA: TGTGCCACCAGCGGACGACAGGGGGGTTTAGAGACCCAGTACTTC
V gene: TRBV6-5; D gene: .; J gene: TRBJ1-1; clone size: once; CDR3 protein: CASRSTAGNTEAFF; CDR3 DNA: TGTGCCAGCAGGTCGACAGCGGGGAACACTGAAGCTTTCTTT
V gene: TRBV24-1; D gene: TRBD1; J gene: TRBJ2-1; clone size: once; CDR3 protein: CATSDWDRGRTNEQFF; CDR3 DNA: TGTGCCACCAGTGACTGGGACAGGGGGCGCACCAATGAGCAGTTCTTC
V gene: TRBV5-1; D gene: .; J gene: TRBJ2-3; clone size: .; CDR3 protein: CASTATGVTDTQYF; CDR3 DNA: TGCGCCAGCACCGCGACGGGGGTCACAGATACGCAGTATTTT
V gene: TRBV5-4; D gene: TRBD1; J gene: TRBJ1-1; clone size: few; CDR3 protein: CASSFAGGTEAFF; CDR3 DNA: TGTGCCAGCAGCTTTGCAGGGGGCACTGAAGCTTTCTTT
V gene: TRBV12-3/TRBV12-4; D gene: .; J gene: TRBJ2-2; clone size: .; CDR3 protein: CASRTSNTGELFF; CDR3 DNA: TGTGCCAGCCGGACTTCGAACACCGGGGAGCTGTTTTTT
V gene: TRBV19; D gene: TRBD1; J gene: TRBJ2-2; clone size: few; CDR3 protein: CASRQGIGTGELFF; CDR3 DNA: TGTGCCAGTCGACAGGGGATAGGCACCGGGGAGCTGTTTTTT
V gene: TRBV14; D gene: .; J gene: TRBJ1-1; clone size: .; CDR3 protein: CASSPGGGGTEAFF; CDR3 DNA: TGTGCCAGCAGTCCCGGCGGGGGAGGCACTGAAGCTTTCTTT
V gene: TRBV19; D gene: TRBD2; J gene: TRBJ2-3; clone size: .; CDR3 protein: CASSMDLAGSADTQYF; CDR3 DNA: TGTGCCAGTAGTATGGATCTAGCGGGGTCCGCAGATACGCAGTATTTT